This T cell receptor (beta chain) was sequenced for a study of cytomegalovirus exposure and HLA in healthy donors. Sequencing was performed with immunoSEQ multiplex PCR; in TCRdb, only in-frame clones are kept and a portion is missing. The table lists 150,000 to 200,000 clones, 91% of them singletons. This CDR3 contains 17 residues. V shed 1 base and J 2 bases; nucleotides not matched to a gene: 10. Germline assignment: CDR1 SGHTA and CDR2 FQGNSA. This receptor was identified in a woman under 30 in good health and CMV-seropositive. The rearrangement links TRBV7-2 to TRBJ2-7, with 8 bases matching TRBD2. Sequencing was carried out using PBMCs. CDR3 sequence reads: CASSLGLISGAPYEQYF. DNA of the CDR3: TGTGCCAGCAGCTTAGGTCTGATTAGCGGGGCCCCCTACGAGCAGTACTTC.